One T cell receptor beta chain is described in this entry. The CDR3 sequence is 14 residues long. Trimming pared 4 bases from V and 5 bases from J, leaving 12 bases between. Germline V lookup: CDR1 MNHEY, CDR2 SMNVEV (reference sequence). This specimen comes from a study of T-cell memory formation after mild COVID-19. TCRdb reprocessed the 5' RACE reads with MiXCR, giving one entry per CDR3 protein. The sample lists about 320,000 distinct CDR3 sequences, 14% occurring once. The rearrangement uses TRBV27 and TRBJ1-5, with D tentatively TRBD1 (6 bases). The receptor comes from a man aged 18-30 years who had mild COVID-19 (a few samples of this study predate the infection). Cell type and time point are not known. The sample taken for sequencing was PBMCs or a T cell subset sorted from them (not recorded which). The CDR3 DNA reads TGTGCCAGCAGTTCTTGGGGGGGCCATCAGCCCCAGCATTTT. Amino acids: CASSSWGGHQPQHF.